The source of this TCR beta chain is a study of CD4 T cell repertoires in COVID-19. CDR1 and CDR2 from the germline V gene are MNHEY and SVGAGI. Trimming cost V 2 bases and J 9 bases, with 8 bases left between them. There are 13 residues in the CDR3. Sequencing was performed with immunoSEQ multiplex PCR; in TCRdb, only in-frame clones are kept and a portion is missing. The data contain some 71,000 clones, approximately 83% of them seen just once; the ten biggest clones take up roughly 0.6%. The sequenced sample was CD4+ T cells from peripheral blood, obtained after recovery from COVID-19. V usage is TRBV6-5 and J usage is TRBJ1-6; D not resolved. This receptor was identified in a human donor who had COVID-19. The CDR3 DNA sequence: TGTGCCAGCAGTTACCTAGGAGGTTCACCCCTCCACTTT. This codes for CASSYLGGSPLHF.